These 20 T cell receptor beta chains were all obtained from the same sample, sequenced in a study of neurological immune-mediated disorders. A single record per CDR3 protein comes from TCRdb applying MiXCR to the 5' RACE reads. The sample lists tens of thousands of distinct CDR3 sequences, 3% to 4% seen once, with around 3.7% in the top ten. Sequencing was carried out using PBMCs. Source of these receptors: a man aged 35 to 55 with multiple sclerosis.

This clonotype was seen repeatedly, ten times or more. This sequence joins TRBV12-3 or TRBV12-4 and TRBJ2-7; 8 nucleotides agree with TRBD2. The CDR3 runs to 13 residues. V dropped 7 bases and J dropped 2; count of bases not matched to a gene: 4. The CDR3 protein is CASTLGGAYEQYF. CDR3 DNA sequence: TGTGCCAGCACCCTCGGGGGGGCCTACGAGCAGTACTTC.

This clonotype has at least ten counts. The J gene is TRBJ1-4, the V gene TRBV5-1, with D maybe TRBD1 (5 bases). CDR1 and CDR2 (germline): SGHRS, YFSETQ. V was pared by 6 bases and J by 6 bases, with 15 bases between. The CDR3 is 14 amino acids. The CDR3 is CASNSGTRDEKLFF. In DNA form, the CDR3 reads TGCGCCAGCAACTCCGGGACCCGGGATGAAAAACTGTTTTTT.

This clonotype showed up many times. The V gene is TRBV27, the J gene TRBJ1-2; D might be TRBD1 (6 bases). Germline V gene sequence: CDR1 MNHEY, CDR2 SMNVEV (reference sequence). V was cut by 7 bases and J by 5 bases, with 8 bases left in between. The CDR3 has 11 residues. The CDR3 spells CASMDRYGYTF. Here the CDR3 DNA reads TGTGCCAGCATGGACAGATATGGCTACACCTTC.

The table lists this clonotype with many counts. It may be a read error: a sequence one base away is much more abundant. V gene TRBV20-1 combines with J gene TRBJ1-2; unclear D gene. Germline V lookup: CDR1 DFQATT, CDR2 SNEGSKA (reference sequence). Trimming took off 5 bases at V and 6 bases at J, with 16 bases between the two ends. The CDR3 is 13 residues long. The CDR3, as DNA: TGCAGTGCTCGCAGGAGAGTCTTTGATGGCTACACCTTC. Its protein is CSARRRVFDGYTF.

This clonotype was detected many times. This chain uses TRBV5-1 with TRBJ2-3; D is tentatively TRBD1 or TRBD2 (5 bases each). Trimming cost V 4 bases and J 6 bases, with 15 bases left between them. CDR3 length equals 14 residues. CDR1 is SGHRS and CDR2 is YFSETQ in the germline V gene. The CDR3 nucleotides are TGCGCCAGCAGCCCGGGACGCGGACGGGATACGCAGTATTTT. It is translated as CASSPGRGRDTQYF. Filled out from reference TRBV5-1 and TRBJ2-3, the complete variable domain reads KAGVTQTPRYLIKTRGQQVTLSCSPISGHRSVSWYQQTPGQGLQFLFEYFSETQRNKGNFPGRFSGRQFSNSRSEMNVSTLELGDSALYLCASSPGRGRDTQYFGPGTRLTVL.

This clonotype was detected ten times or more. This chain links TRBV6-1 with TRBJ1-4; D gene uncertain. The CDR3 consists of 15 residues. The V and J ends lost 0 bases and 8 bases respectively, with 13 bases between them. Germline assignment: CDR1 MNHNS and CDR2 SASEGT. For the CDR3, the DNA is TGTGCCAGCAGTGAAGCGCGCCAGGTTAGGGAAAAACTGTTTTTT. Translating gives CASSEARQVREKLFF.

This clonotype appeared many times. V is TRBV7-8 and J is TRBJ2-3; D ambiguous. CDR1 and CDR2 (germline): SGHVS, FQNEAQ. The ends were cut back, 3 bases at V and 1 base at J, with 17 bases in the middle. The CDR3 loop spans 17 amino acids. The CDR3 sequence is CASSFHWKQDRTDTQYF. The CDR3 bases are TGTGCCAGCAGCTTTCATTGGAAGCAGGATCGCACAGATACGCAGTATTTT.

This clonotype was counted ten times or more. The rearrangement links TRBV20-1 to TRBJ2-3; the match to TRBD2 covers 8 bases. The trim removed 1 base at V and 5 bases at J, leaving 5 bases unmatched. The CDR3 totals 14 residues. The germline CDR1 and CDR2 sequences are DFQATT and SNEGSKA (reference sequence). The CDR3: CSARAPSGQDTQYF. CDR3 in DNA: TGCAGTGCTAGAGCCCCTAGCGGGCAAGATACGCAGTATTTT.

This clonotype was counted ten times or more. The genes are TRBV5-1 and TRBJ2-5; a possible D gene is TRBD1 (6 bases). Germline CDR1 SGHRS, CDR2 YFSETQ. The CDR3 contains 15 residues. Trimming pared 0 bases from V and 4 bases from J, leaving 13 bases between. The CDR3 nucleotides read TGCGCCAGCAGCTTGGGGACAGTGGTGGGAGAGACCCAGTACTTC. It encodes CASSLGTVVGETQYF.

This clonotype has ten or more counts. The chain uses TRBV5-1 and TRBJ1-1, with D perhaps TRBD1 (5 bases). This CDR3 is built from 14 residues. Germline V gene data show CDR1 as SGHRS and CDR2 as YFSETQ. Trimming took off 4 bases at V and 5 bases at J, with 15 bases between the two ends. The DNA of the CDR3 is TGCGCCAGCAGCGCCGGGGGGGGGAGTACTGAAGCTTTCTTT. Translation gives CASSAGGGSTEAFF.

There are a few counts of this clonotype. The V call is TRBV7-2, the J call TRBJ2-2; 9 bases map to TRBD1. CDR1 is SGHTA and CDR2 is FQGNSA in the germline V gene. The CDR3 totals 15 residues. Trimming removed 3 bases from V and 5 bases from J; junction bases left unmatched: 4. In DNA, the CDR3 is TGTGCCAGCAGCTTGTCGACAGGGGGGACCGGGGAGCTGTTTTTT. Protein sequence: CASSLSTGGTGELFF.

This clonotype was observed at least ten times. The rearrangement joins TRBV10-1 to TRBJ2-4; 7 bases match TRBD2. Germline CDR1 WNHNN, CDR2 SYGVQD (reference sequence). CDR3 size: 12 residues. The J segment lost 10 bases and the V segment lost 6 bases, leaving 6 bases of the junction unmatched. DNA for the CDR3: TGCGCCAGCAGATTTTGTAGCGGGATTCAGTACTTC. This encodes CASRFCSGIQYF.

This clonotype was seen many times. This chain uses TRBV18 with TRBJ1-1; 9 bases map to TRBD1. V gave up 4 bases and J gave up 5 bases; unmatched junction bases: 2. Looked up from germline, CDR1 is KGHSH and CDR2 is LQKENI. CDR3 length equals 13 residues. This CDR3 reads CASSQDRGTEAFF. The CDR3 coding sequence is TGTGCCAGCTCACAGGACAGGGGTACTGAAGCTTTCTTT.

As to this clonotype: A much larger clone differs by one base, so this may be a read error. This chain links TRBV19 with TRBJ1-6; D not resolved. The CDR3 consists of 13 residues. The germline CDR1 and CDR2 sequences are LNHDA and SQIVND (reference sequence). The CDR3 protein is CASSWEGHSPLNF. In DNA form, the CDR3 reads TGTGCCAGTAGTTGGGAAGGTCATTCACCCCTCAACTTT.

In its sample, this clonotype was seen many times. The CDR3 DNA is TGCGCCAGCAGCTTGTCCTCGGAGGGGAGAGGGGGCCACAATGAGCAGTTCTTC. Its protein is CASSLSSEGRGGHNEQFF. The chain employs TRBV5-1 and TRBJ2-1; D may be TRBD1 (7 bases). CDR1 and CDR2 (germline): SGHRS, YFSETQ. The CDR3 length is 18 residues. V lost 1 base, J lost 5 bases, and 22 bases lay in between.

In the case of this clonotype: This may stem from a read error, because a much larger clone lies one nucleotide away. The genes are TRBV20-1 and TRBJ2-7, with 7 bases fitting TRBD2. The CDR3 has 13 residues. With V trimmed by 5 bases and J by 7 bases, 11 bases remained unmatched. Germline V CDR1 and CDR2: DFQATT, SNEGSKA (reference sequence). CDR3 nucleotides: TGCAGTGCTTATAGCGGGTATCGGTGGGAGCAGTACTTC. This encodes CSAYSGYRWEQYF.

The chain couples TRBV5-1 to TRBJ1-2; a possible D gene is TRBD1 (6 bases). The germline CDR1 and CDR2 sequences are SGHRS and YFSETQ. Trimming cost V 0 bases and J 5 bases, with 11 bases left between them. This CDR3 has 14 amino acids. CDR3 residues: CASSLVQGLYGYTF. CDR3 sequence (DNA): TGCGCCAGCAGCTTGGTGCAGGGGTTGTATGGCTACACCTTC. Using reference TRBV5-1 and TRBJ1-2 for the parts outside the CDR3, the full variable domain is KAGVTQTPRYLIKTRGQQVTLSCSPISGHRSVSWYQQTPGQGLQFLFEYFSETQRNKGNFPGRFSGRQFSNSRSEMNVSTLELGDSALYLCASSLVQGLYGYTFGSGTRLTVV.

There are many counts of this clonotype. This chain links TRBV12-3 or TRBV12-4 with TRBJ1-6; D ambiguous. The CDR3 extends over 16 amino acids. V lost 0 bases, J lost 7 bases, and 13 bases lay in between. In DNA, the CDR3 is TGTGCCAGCAGTTTAGCGCTCGGGGTGGGGAATTCACCCCTCCACTTT. Amino acid sequence: CASSLALGVGNSPLHF.

This clonotype was counted ten times or more. The V gene is TRBV12-3 or TRBV12-4, the J gene TRBJ1-1; the D gene is possibly TRBD1 (5 bases). Trimming took off 3 bases at V and 8 bases at J, with 10 bases between the two ends. This CDR3 is built from 12 residues. The CDR3 sequence is CASSFGGREAFF. The CDR3 DNA sequence: TGTGCCAGCAGTTTTGGGGGGAGGGAAGCTTTCTTT.

In its sample, this clonotype was seen many times. This chain uses TRBV6-5 with TRBJ2-7; D perhaps matches TRBD2 (6 bases). V dropped 7 bases and J dropped 3 bases, with 13 bases sitting between them. The CDR3 is 13 residues long. In germline, CDR1 is MNHEY, CDR2 SVGAGI. DNA of the CDR3: TGTGCCAGCAAGGAGCGCGGGAACTACGAGCAGTACTTC. Translated, it gives CASKERGNYEQYF.